This TCR beta chain was documented in a study of human T cells and chemical hapten exposure. Study-level findings and limits: Donors in the study had alopecia, meaning their immune response may differ from healthy people's.

Germline V CDR1 and CDR2: MGHRA, YSYEKL. This CDR3 is 15 amino acids long. V was pared by 1 base and J by 6 bases, with 14 bases between. Regarding this clonotype: Its antigen is currently unknown.

Time point given: patch test 2, 6 weeks after DPC sensitization. Treatment denoted: therapeutic diphenylcyclopropenone sensitization with weekly scalp DPC. Alopecia patients, 18 to 70 years old and DPC-suitable, served as donors. Library construction involved attaching unique molecular identifiers to individual cDNA molecules, which allowed quantitative, reproducible TCR counting. TCRdb called the RACE reads again in MiXCR, with one record for every CDR3 protein. Of nearly 85,000 distinct CDR3 sequences in the sample, 11% were seen once. The material sequenced was whole blood, taken in connection with sensitization to the hapten diphenylcyclopropenone (DPC). J is TRBJ2-3 and V is TRBV4-1; D perhaps matches TRBD1 (8 bases). The TCR comes from a man aged 18 to 29 with alopecia areata. Some clones in this sample may be carry-over from other donors' samples. CDR3: CASSQGTGGGDTQYF. CDR3 coding DNA: TGCGCCAGCAGCCAAGGAACAGGGGGAGGGGATACGCAGTATTTT.